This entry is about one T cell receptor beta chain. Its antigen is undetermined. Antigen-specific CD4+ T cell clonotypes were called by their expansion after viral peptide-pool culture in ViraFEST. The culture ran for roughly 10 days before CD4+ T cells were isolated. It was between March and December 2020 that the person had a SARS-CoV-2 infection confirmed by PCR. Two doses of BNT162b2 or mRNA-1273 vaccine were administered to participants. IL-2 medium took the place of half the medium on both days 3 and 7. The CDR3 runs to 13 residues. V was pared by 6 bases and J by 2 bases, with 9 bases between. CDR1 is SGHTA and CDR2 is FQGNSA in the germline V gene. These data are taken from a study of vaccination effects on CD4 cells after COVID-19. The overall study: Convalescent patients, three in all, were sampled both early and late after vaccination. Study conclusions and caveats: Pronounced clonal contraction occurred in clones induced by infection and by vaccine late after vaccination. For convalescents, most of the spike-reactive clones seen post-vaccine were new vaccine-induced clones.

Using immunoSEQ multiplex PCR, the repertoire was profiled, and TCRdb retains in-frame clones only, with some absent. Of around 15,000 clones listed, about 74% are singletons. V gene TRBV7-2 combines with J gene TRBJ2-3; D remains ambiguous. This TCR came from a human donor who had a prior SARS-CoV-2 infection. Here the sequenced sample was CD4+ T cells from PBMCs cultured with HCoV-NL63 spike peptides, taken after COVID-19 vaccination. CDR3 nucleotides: TGTGCCAGCAGTTCCAGGAACACAGATACGCAGTATTTT. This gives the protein CASSSRNTDTQYF.